This T cell receptor beta chain came from a study of post-analysis software for immune sequencing data (dated by TCRdb to the mid-2010s). Context from the whole study: Disease courses on record covered relapsing-remitting, secondary progressive and progressive-relapsing multiple sclerosis, though some patients had no subtype annotation. The patient repertoires were set against under 13 previously published healthy control repertoires from donors whose ages ranged from about 6 to 27 years. A subset of samples was prepared in parallel using single-end sample barcoding, then pooled and co-amplified after Illumina adapter ligation. The investigation overall reported the following: Direct clustering with F measure revealed strong co-clustering of samples prepared in the same batch, which led to a batch-effect correction. The multiple sclerosis patient group was slightly younger than the control group. Normalized Chao1 diversity was significantly lower in multiple sclerosis patients than controls, suggesting substantial peripheral T-cell clonal expansion. Significantly higher frequencies in patients than in controls were found for roughly 5 TRBV segments, including TRBV5-6, TRBV5-1 and TRBV20-1.

Between the V and J ends, shortened by 1 base and 7 bases respectively, the junction contains 11 bases. Including cysteine and phenylalanine, the CDR3 has 14 amino acids. Of all the DNA, just the CDR3 is kept, 42 bases in frame from base 1. TCR beta repertoires were profiled from peripheral blood of 13 young patients with multiple sclerosis to demonstrate the VDJtools post-analysis software. The multiple sclerosis patients were children and adolescents between roughly 6 and 17 years of age. The library was generated by PCR. Sequenced on an Illumina HiSeq 2500. To reduce PCR and sequencing biases, unique molecular identifiers were built into the TCR beta cDNA libraries. Per 1 to 10 million input T cells, roughly 0.5 million cDNA molecules were obtained, such that each molecule approximated one T cell. The patient libraries were prepared and sequenced with the same protocol used for the earlier healthy control dataset. Samples belonging to the same batch were prepared together, multiplexed and sequenced on a shared HiSeq lane. Per the source publication's procedure: Raw barcoded reads were processed with MIGEC, discarding single-read molecular identifier groups before consensus assembly and CDR3 extraction. VDJtools was used for post-analysis of the clonotype tables, with diversity normalized by down-sampling every dataset to the smallest sample size. Repertoire overlap clustering matched CDR3 amino acid but not nucleotide sequences to correct batch-related cross-sample contamination. TCRdb applied fastp at Q25 and MiXCR to the public reads, then kept only in-frame beta chains. Rows are unified per CDR3 protein, each entry keeping the most common DNA and genes. It is TCRdb's table, rather than the study itself, that gives the V and J calls and clone size. The table for this sample lists hundreds of thousands of distinct CDR3 sequences; 40% to 50% of them were counted only once. The ten largest make up more than 1.5% of the sample.

As to this clonotype: No cognate antigen has been identified for it. Base qualities are not recorded, but no much larger clone differs from it by a single base.

The receptor's source is a girl aged 10 to 17 with multiple sclerosis. The chain is assembled from TRBV12-3 or TRBV12-4 and TRBJ1-5, with an unclear D gene assignment. Sequenced sample: blood. The DNA sequence follows: TGTGCCAGCAGTTTAGACAGTATCGGACAGCCCCAGCATTTT. The translation is CASSLDSIGQPQHF.